The 28 T cell receptor beta chains below come from one sample, sequenced in a study of vaccination and CD4 T cells after COVID-19. The Oncomine TCR Beta short-read assay sequenced DNA from cultured CD4+ T cells. TCRdb redid the calling of the PCR reads with MiXCR, one entry per CDR3 protein. This table holds over 25,000 distinct CDR3 sequences, about 66% found once. Treatment meaning: roughly nine-day PBMC culture with coronavirus spike peptide pools or control peptides (ViraFEST assay). Their antigens are not known. The sequenced sample was CD4+ T cells from blood, cultured in vitro, obtained after SARS-CoV-2 vaccination. These receptors all stem from a human donor who received a COVID-19 vaccine.

The genes are TRBV20-1 and TRBJ1-2; tentatively, D is TRBD1 (5 bases). The V end lost 0 bases, the J end lost 6 bases, and 14 bases lay between the germline ends. Germline lookup yields CDR1 DFQATT and CDR2 SNEGSKA (reference sequence). This CDR3 contains 14 residues. CDR3 nucleotides: TGCAGTGCTAGAGATCCGCGAGGGGTTGATGGCTACACCTTC. This codes for CSARDPRGVDGYTF.

The gene calls are TRBV19 and TRBJ2-5; the match to TRBD1 covers 7 bases. Germline V gene sequence: CDR1 LNHDA, CDR2 SQIVND (reference sequence). CDR3 length equals 15 residues. The V segment lost 9 bases and the J segment 1 base; nucleotides outside the gene matches: 11. Here the CDR3 DNA reads TGTGCCAGCCTAAGGACAGGCGGAGTCCAAGAGACCCAGTACTTC. It yields the protein CASLRTGGVQETQYF. Drawing the rest from reference TRBV19 and TRBJ2-5, the complete variable domain is DGGITQSPKYLFRKEGQNVTLSCEQNLNHDAMYWYRQDPGQGLRLIYYSQIVNDFQKGDIAEGYSVSREKKESFPLTVTSAQKNPTAFYLCASLRTGGVQETQYFGPGTRLLVL.

This clonotype was counted between two and nine times. The rearrangement links TRBV20-1 to TRBJ2-5, with 10 nucleotides matching TRBD2. Germline V gene lookup returns CDR1 DFQATT and CDR2 SNEGSKA (reference sequence). The J segment lost 4 bases and the V segment lost 3 bases, leaving 5 bases of the junction unmatched. This CDR3 spans 14 amino acids. CDR3 coding DNA: TGCAGTGCTAGCAGCGGGGGGGATTTAGAGACCCAGTACTTC. Protein product: CSASSGGDLETQYF.

This clonotype was observed a handful of times. The rearrangement links TRBV7-8 to TRBJ1-6, with D possibly being TRBD1 (5 bases). CDR1 and CDR2 from the germline V gene are SGHVS and FQNEAQ. The CDR3 totals 13 residues. V was shortened by 5 bases and J by 10 bases, with 12 bases between the two germline ends. CDR3 protein: CASSLREGSPLHF. DNA for the CDR3: TGTGCCAGCAGCCTCAGGGAGGGCTCACCCCTCCACTTT.

The V and J genes are TRBV15 and TRBJ2-5, with TRBD1 identical over 7 bases. Germline loops: CDR1 LNHNV, CDR2 YYDKDF (reference sequence). After removal of 6 bases from V and 3 bases from J, the junction contained 4 bases not matched to a gene. The CDR3 length is 13 residues. For the CDR3, the DNA is TGTGCCACCAGGGGCACAGGGGAAGAGACCCAGTACTTC. Translating it yields CATRGTGEETQYF.

V is TRBV6-1 and J is TRBJ1-5; D unclear. This CDR3 region has 15 residues. Trimming cost V 4 bases and J 0 bases, with 10 bases left between them. Germline V lookup: CDR1 MNHNS, CDR2 SASEGT. In DNA, the CDR3 is TGTGCCAGCAGTGTGGTAGGCCCTAGCAATCAGCCCCAGCATTTT. Translation gives CASSVVGPSNQPQHF.

V usage is TRBV2 and J usage is TRBJ2-5, with 13 nucleotides matching TRBD2. The CDR3 extends over 17 amino acids. V shed 8 bases and J 4 bases; nucleotides not matched to a gene: 13. Germline V gene lookup returns CDR1 SNHLY and CDR2 FYNNEI. The CDR3 DNA is TGTGCCAGCCGAAGGACTAGCGGGGGCCAGGGGGGAGAGACCCAGTACTTC. It specifies CASRRTSGGQGGETQYF.

The chain has TRBV7-8 and TRBJ1-5, with unresolved D. Between the trimmed V and J ends, which lost 3 bases and 0 bases, there was a span of 6 bases. Germline V gene lookup returns CDR1 SGHVS and CDR2 FQNEAQ. The CDR3 has 14 amino acids. The CDR3 region is CASSFETSNQPQHF. The CDR3 bases are TGTGCCAGCAGCTTCGAGACTAGCAATCAGCCCCAGCATTTT.

The chain has TRBV7-6 and TRBJ1-5; the D is unclear. Trimming stripped 7 bases from V and 3 bases from J, with 19 bases between. The CDR3 has 16 amino acids. Per the germline V gene, CDR1 is SGHVS and CDR2 is FNYEAQ. The CDR3 DNA reads TGTGCCAGCACCAAGCCGGAGGTGATTGCCAATCAGCCCCAGCATTTT. This gives the protein CASTKPEVIANQPQHF.

The CDR3 DNA follows: TGTGCCAGCACCCTAGTGGCTTTCTCCTACGAGCAGTACTTC. This translates into CASTLVAFSYEQYF. V usage is TRBV7-2 and J usage is TRBJ2-7; D gene unclear. The CDR3 is 14 amino acids. V lost 7 bases and J lost 0, with 13 bases in between. Germline V gene lookup returns CDR1 SGHTA and CDR2 FQGNSA. The variable domain in full, completed from reference TRBV7-2 and TRBJ2-7, reads GAGVSQSPSNKVTEKGKDVELRCDPISGHTALYWYRQSLGQGLEFLIYFQGNSAPDKSGLPSDRFSAERTGGSVSTLTIQRTQQEDSAVYLCASTLVAFSYEQYFGPGTRLTVT.

This clonotype was found once. The CDR3 is CASSGDSIHEQYF. CDR3 nucleotides: TGCGCCAGCAGTGGGGACAGTATCCACGAGCAGTACTTC. The rearrangement joins TRBV10-1 to TRBJ2-7, with 7 bases aligning to TRBD1. V was clipped by 4 bases and J by 5 bases; unmatched bases: 5. The CDR3 totals 13 residues. From germline, CDR1 is WNHNN and CDR2 SYGVQD (reference sequence).

This clonotype was picked up a small number of times. The V and J genes are TRBV7-9 and TRBJ1-2; tentatively, D is TRBD1 (6 bases). The V end lost 4 bases, the J end lost 6 bases, and 15 bases lay between the germline ends. Looked up from germline, CDR1 is SEHNR and CDR2 is FQNEAQ (reference sequence). The CDR3 spans 14 residues. The CDR3 DNA is TGTGCCAGCAGCTCCCGGGAGGGGGGCAATGGCTACACCTTC. Its translation is CASSSREGGNGYTF.

The chain joins TRBV2 to TRBJ1-5; perhaps TRBD1 as D (5 bases). CDR1 is SNHLY and CDR2 is FYNNEI in the germline V gene. Trimming pared 2 bases from V and 6 bases from J, leaving 11 bases between. The CDR3 has 14 amino acids. CDR3 region: CASSEYRGGQPQHF. CDR3 DNA: TGTGCCAGCAGTGAATATCGGGGGGGTCAGCCCCAGCATTTT.

This clonotype has a handful of counts. The chain employs TRBV19 and TRBJ2-3, with a possible D match to TRBD1 (5 bases). Germline V lookup: CDR1 LNHDA, CDR2 SQIVND (reference sequence). Trimming left V 1 base short and J 2 bases short, with 10 bases between. The CDR3 is made up of 15 amino acids. Here the CDR3 DNA reads TGTGCCAGTAGTATAGCAGGGTACGCCACAGATACGCAGTATTTT. Protein: CASSIAGYATDTQYF.

The chain's CDR3 is CASRLTGHTDTQYF. DNA for the CDR3: TGTGCCAGCAGATTGACAGGGCACACAGATACGCAGTATTTT. V and J are TRBV2 and TRBJ2-3; 7 bases agree with TRBD1. V gave up 6 bases and J gave up 2 bases; unmatched junction bases: 5. Germline V CDR1 and CDR2: SNHLY, FYNNEI. There are 14 residues in the CDR3.

V gene TRBV7-7 combines with J gene TRBJ1-1; D uncertain. In germline, CDR1 is SSHAT, CDR2 FNYEAQ (reference sequence). This CDR3 region has 13 residues. Trimming stripped 1 base from V and 5 bases from J, with 8 bases between. The chain's CDR3 is CASSLGLRTEAFF. The CDR3 DNA is TGTGCCAGCAGCTTAGGTTTAAGGACTGAAGCTTTCTTT. Combining the CDR3 with reference TRBV7-7 and TRBJ1-1 gives the whole variable domain GAGVSQSPRYKVTKRGQDVTLRCDPISSHATLYWYQQALGQGPEFLTYFNYEAQPDKSGLPSDRFSAERPEGSISTLTIQRTEQRDSAMYRCASSLGLRTEAFFGQGTRLTVV.

Of note for this clonotype: The junction and the germline gene differ at one end; a read error may be behind it. The rearrangement uses TRBV11-3 and TRBJ1-6; D perhaps matches TRBD1 (5 bases). The CDR3 consists of 13 residues. The germline CDR1 and CDR2 sequences are SGHNT and YENEEA. CDR3 amino acids: CAGSWQGGSPLHF. Here the CDR3 DNA reads TGTGCCGGCAGCTGGCAGGGAGGTTCACCCCTCCACTTT.

This clonotype appeared a few times. The chain couples TRBV7-9 to TRBJ1-2; no clear D. The germline CDR1 and CDR2 sequences are SEHNR and FQNEAQ (reference sequence). This CDR3 has 16 residues. V lost 7 bases, J lost 4 bases, and 22 bases lay in between. The CDR3 sequence: CASTPGDYGGLYGYTF. CDR3 sequence (DNA): TGTGCCAGCACTCCAGGTGACTATGGCGGCCTCTATGGCTACACCTTC.

Only a few counts were recorded for this clonotype. V is TRBV20-1 and J is TRBJ2-3; 9 bases align to TRBD2. The ends lost 3 bases at V and 8 bases at J; junction bases unmatched: 12. CDR3 length: 15 residues. Germline-derived CDR1 and CDR2 are DFQATT and SNEGSKA (reference sequence). The CDR3 DNA is TGCAGTGCTAGCAGGTCAGCGGGGGGTGACGGTACGCAGTATTTT. Encoded protein: CSASRSAGGDGTQYF.

The chain employs TRBV7-2 and TRBJ1-2; D unclear. In germline, CDR1 is SGHTA, CDR2 FQGNSA. This CDR3 contains 15 residues. V lost 1 base to trimming and J lost 5 bases, with 14 bases between them. This CDR3 is CASSLETGKEYGYTF. The CDR3 nucleotides are TGTGCCAGCAGCTTAGAAACTGGCAAGGAATATGGCTACACCTTC.

This clonotype was picked up a small number of times. The chain recombines TRBV24-1 with TRBJ1-2; D is undetermined. V shed 1 base and J shed 5 bases, with 10 bases lying between them. This CDR3 contains 14 residues. Looked up from germline, CDR1 is KGHDR and CDR2 is SFDVKD. DNA for the CDR3: TGTGCCACCAGTGATTTAAACAAAGAGTATGGCTACACCTTC. It translates to CATSDLNKEYGYTF.

This chain uses TRBV5-4 with TRBJ1-3; 7 bases fit TRBD1. CDR1 SGHNT and CDR2 YYREEE come from the germline V gene (reference sequence). The CDR3 has 16 amino acids. J gave up 0 bases and V 4 bases, and 7 bases lay outside the gene matches. The CDR3 here is CASSQGQRSSGNTIYF. CDR3 in DNA: TGTGCCAGCAGCCAGGGACAGCGGAGCTCTGGAAACACCATATATTTT.

This clonotype was detected only a few times. The rearrangement links TRBV20-1 to TRBJ1-5, with 9 bases that match TRBD1. CDR3 length: 17 residues. With 4 bases clipped from V and 1 base from J, the junction kept 11 bases outside the gene matches. CDR1 DFQATT and CDR2 SNEGSKA come from the germline V gene (reference sequence). The CDR3 coding sequence is TGCAGTGCTATCAAAACAGGGGGCCGGACGAGCAATCAGCCCCAGCATTTT. This sequence encodes CSAIKTGGRTSNQPQHF.

The gene calls are TRBV6-1 and TRBJ2-7; TRBD1 agrees at 12 bases. Germline values: CDR1 MNHNS, CDR2 SASEGT. V shed 4 bases and J 5 bases; nucleotides not matched to a gene: 6. This CDR3 contains 15 residues. CDR3 amino acids: CASSVLRDRGHEQYF. CDR3 DNA sequence: TGTGCCAGCAGTGTCCTCCGGGACAGGGGGCACGAGCAGTACTTC.

This clonotype was seen a few times. This chain links TRBV6-5 with TRBJ1-2, with D possibly TRBD1 on 5 matching bases. This CDR3 spans 16 amino acids. V lost 0 bases, J lost 4 bases, and 15 bases lay in between. Germline CDR1 and CDR2: MNHEY and SVGAGI. Here the CDR3 DNA reads TGTGCCAGCAGTTACTCCGGGACGGCCTCTGTCTATGGCTACACCTTC. This encodes CASSYSGTASVYGYTF.

This clonotype was counted only a few times. V and J are TRBV30 and TRBJ2-5; D is uncertain. Trimming pared 2 bases from V and 5 bases from J, leaving 12 bases between. The CDR3 length is 13 residues. Germline CDR1 reads GTSNPN; CDR2 reads SVGIG (reference sequence). CDR3 sequence (DNA): TGTGCCTGGAGTTATCCCCCACAGGAGACCCAGTACTTC. This encodes CAWSYPPQETQYF.

This chain uses TRBV11-3 with TRBJ1-6; TRBD1 is a possible D gene (6 bases). The germline V and J ends were trimmed by 3 bases and 7 bases, with 16 bases remaining between them. The CDR3 covers 16 residues. Germline V gene sequence: CDR1 SGHNT, CDR2 YENEEA. In nucleotides, the CDR3 is TGTGCCAGCAGCTTCGCCCGGACAGCTGGAAATTCACCCCTCCACTTT. Its protein product is CASSFARTAGNSPLHF.

This rearrangement joins TRBV7-9 to TRBJ2-2; 7 bases line up with TRBD1. V dropped 5 bases and J dropped 6; count of bases not matched to a gene: 6. The CDR3 is made up of 14 amino acids. CDR1 is SEHNR, CDR2 FQNEAQ, per germline (reference sequence). CDR3 residues: CASSLRQGAGELFF. CDR3 nucleotides: TGTGCCAGCAGCCTGCGCCAGGGGGCCGGGGAGCTGTTTTTT.